This TCR beta chain was sequenced for a study of CD8 T cells in ankylosing spondylitis. This clonotype was observed many times. Germline CDR1 is DFQATT and CDR2 is SNEGSKA (reference sequence). The CDR3 has 17 amino acids. V lost 3 bases and J lost 0; bases outside the gene matches: 8. In making TCR beta libraries, quantitative 5'-RACE with molecular barcodes was used. TCRdb reanalysed the 5' RACE reads using MiXCR and keeps one entry per CDR3 protein. The table lists tens of thousands of distinct CDR3 sequences, about 6.2% of them singletons, with approximately 5% in the top ten. The source of this sequence is a male donor with ankylosing spondylitis. The gene calls are TRBV20-1 and TRBJ2-1; 10 positions agree with TRBD2. Sequencing used synovial fluid, either unsorted or a sorted T cell fraction (not recorded which). DNA of the CDR3: TGCAGTGCTAGCTCTCAGACTAGCGGGTACTCCTACAATGAGCAGTTCTTC. It encodes CSASSQTSGYSYNEQFF.